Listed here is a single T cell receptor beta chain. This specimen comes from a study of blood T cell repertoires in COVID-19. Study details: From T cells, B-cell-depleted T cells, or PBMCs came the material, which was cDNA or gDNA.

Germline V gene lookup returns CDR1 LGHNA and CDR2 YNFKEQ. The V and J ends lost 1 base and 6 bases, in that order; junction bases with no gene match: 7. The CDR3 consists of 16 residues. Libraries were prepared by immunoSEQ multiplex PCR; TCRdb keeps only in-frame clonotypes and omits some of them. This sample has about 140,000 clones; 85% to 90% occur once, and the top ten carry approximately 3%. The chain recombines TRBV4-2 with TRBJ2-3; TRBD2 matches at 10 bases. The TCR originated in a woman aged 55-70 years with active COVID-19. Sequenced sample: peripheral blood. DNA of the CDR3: TGTGCCAGCAGCCAAGGGCCAGCGGGAGGGAGTGATACGCAGTATTTT. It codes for CASSQGPAGGSDTQYF.